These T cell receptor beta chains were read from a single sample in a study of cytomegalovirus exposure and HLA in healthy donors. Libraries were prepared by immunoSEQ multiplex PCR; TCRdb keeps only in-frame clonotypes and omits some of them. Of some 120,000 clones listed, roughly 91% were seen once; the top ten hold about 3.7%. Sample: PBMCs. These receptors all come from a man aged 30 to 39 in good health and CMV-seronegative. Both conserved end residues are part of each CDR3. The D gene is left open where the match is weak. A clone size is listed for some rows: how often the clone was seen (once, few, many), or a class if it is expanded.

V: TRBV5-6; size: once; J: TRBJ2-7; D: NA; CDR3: CASSLVLGLETSYEQYF; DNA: TGTGCCAGCAGCTTGGTATTGGGTTTGGAGACCTCCTACGAGCAGTACTTC
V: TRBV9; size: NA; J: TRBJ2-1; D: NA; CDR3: CASSVGTALGEQFF; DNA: TGTGCCAGCAGCGTAGGGACAGCCCTAGGGGAGCAGTTCTTC
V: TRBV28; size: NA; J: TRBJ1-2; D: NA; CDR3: CASSSPGEGYTF; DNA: TGTGCCAGCAGTTCCCCGGGAGAAGGCTACACCTTC
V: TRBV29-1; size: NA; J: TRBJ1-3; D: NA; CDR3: CSAQTDLSGNTIYF; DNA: TGCAGCGCTCAGACAGACCTCTCTGGAAACACCATATATTTT
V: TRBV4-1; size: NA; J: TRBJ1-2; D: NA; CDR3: CASSHPGFYGYTF; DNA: TGCGCCAGCAGCCATCCGGGGTTCTATGGCTACACCTTC
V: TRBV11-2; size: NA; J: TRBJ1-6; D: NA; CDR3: CASKIIQGRNSPLHF; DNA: TGTGCCAGCAAAATCATTCAGGGGAGAAATTCACCCCTCCACTTT
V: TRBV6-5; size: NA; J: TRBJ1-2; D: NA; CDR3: CASTNGVDYGYTF; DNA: TGTGCCAGCACCAACGGGGTCGACTATGGCTACACCTTC
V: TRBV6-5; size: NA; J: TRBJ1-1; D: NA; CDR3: CASSYTGVVAEAFF; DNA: TGTGCCAGCAGTTATACCGGGGTAGTAGCTGAAGCTTTCTTT
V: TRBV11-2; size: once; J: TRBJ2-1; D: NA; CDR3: CASSLTAFGDEQFF; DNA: TGTGCCAGCAGCTTGACTGCTTTCGGCGATGAGCAGTTCTTC
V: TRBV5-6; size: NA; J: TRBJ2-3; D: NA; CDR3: CASSYPPSDTQYF; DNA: TGTGCCAGCAGCTATCCCCCTTCGGATACGCAGTATTTT
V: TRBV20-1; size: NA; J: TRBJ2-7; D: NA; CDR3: CSARTYYEQYF; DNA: TGCAGTGCTCGGACTTACTACGAGCAGTACTTC
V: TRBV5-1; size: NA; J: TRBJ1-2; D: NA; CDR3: CASSETTGSHYGYTF; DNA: TGCGCCAGCAGCGAAACCACAGGGTCGCACTATGGCTACACCTTC
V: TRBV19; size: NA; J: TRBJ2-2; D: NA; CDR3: CASSISDTGELFF; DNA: TGTGCCAGTAGTATCTCCGACACCGGGGAGCTGTTTTTT
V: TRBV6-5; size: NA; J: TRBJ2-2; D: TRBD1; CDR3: CASRSDRGNTGELFF; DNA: TGTGCCAGCAGGTCGGACAGGGGAAACACCGGGGAGCTGTTTTTT
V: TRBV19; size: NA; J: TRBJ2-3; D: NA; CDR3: CASSGWSSPADTQYF; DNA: TGTGCCAGTAGTGGTTGGTCTAGTCCCGCAGATACGCAGTATTTT
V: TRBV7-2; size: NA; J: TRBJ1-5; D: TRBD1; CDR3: CASRYSPDREMSQHF; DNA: TGTGCCAGCAGATACTCTCCTGACAGGGAAATGTCCCAGCATTTT
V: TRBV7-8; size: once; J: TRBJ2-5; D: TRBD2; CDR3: CASRGLAGGSQETQYF; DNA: TGTGCCAGCAGGGGCCTAGCGGGGGGATCCCAAGAGACCCAGTACTTC
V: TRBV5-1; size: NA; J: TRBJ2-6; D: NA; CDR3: CASAILAGANVLTF; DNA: TGCGCCAGCGCCATCTTGGCCGGGGCCAACGTCCTGACTTTC
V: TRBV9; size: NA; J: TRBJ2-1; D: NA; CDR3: CASSGASNEQFF; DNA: TGTGCCAGCAGCGGAGCCTCGAATGAGCAGTTCTTC
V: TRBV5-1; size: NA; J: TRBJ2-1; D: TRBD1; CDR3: CASSLFPTGQGANEQFF; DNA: TGCGCCAGCAGCTTGTTTCCGACGGGACAGGGGGCCAATGAGCAGTTCTTC
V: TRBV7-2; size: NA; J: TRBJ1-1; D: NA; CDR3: CASSPTGRAGAEAFF; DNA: TGTGCCAGCAGCCCCACAGGGAGGGCAGGCGCTGAAGCTTTCTTT
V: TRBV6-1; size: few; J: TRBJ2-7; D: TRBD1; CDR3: CASSGKQGVTEQYF; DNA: TGTGCCAGCAGTGGTAAACAGGGGGTAACCGAGCAGTACTTC
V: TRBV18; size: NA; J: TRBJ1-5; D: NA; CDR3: CASSSGGANQPQHF; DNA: TGTGCCAGCTCATCCGGGGGGGCGAATCAGCCCCAGCATTTT
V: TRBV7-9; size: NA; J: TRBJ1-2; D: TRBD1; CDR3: CASSSQGATDGYTF; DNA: TGTGCCAGCAGCTCACAGGGGGCGACGGATGGCTACACCTTC
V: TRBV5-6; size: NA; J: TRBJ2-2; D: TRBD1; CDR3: CASSETGGNTGELFF; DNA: TGTGCCAGCAGCGAAACAGGGGGGAACACCGGGGAGCTGTTTTTT
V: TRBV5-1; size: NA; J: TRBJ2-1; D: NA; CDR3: CASNLDSLGYNEQFF; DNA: TGCGCCAGCAATCTGGACTCCCTGGGCTACAATGAGCAGTTCTTC
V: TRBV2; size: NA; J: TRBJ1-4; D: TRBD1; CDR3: CASRPDRVNEKLFF; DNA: TGTGCCAGCAGACCGGACAGGGTTAATGAAAAACTGTTTTTT
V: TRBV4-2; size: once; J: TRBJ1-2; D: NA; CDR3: CASSQASRDMVANLYGYTF; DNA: TGTGCCAGCAGCCAAGCCTCCCGGGACATGGTTGCGAATTTGTATGGCTACACCTTC
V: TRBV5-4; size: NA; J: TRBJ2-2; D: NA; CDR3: CASSTRYTGELFF; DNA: TGTGCCAGCAGCACGAGATACACCGGGGAGCTGTTTTTT
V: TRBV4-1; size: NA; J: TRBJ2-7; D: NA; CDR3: CASSQAGDGYEQYF; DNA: TGCGCCAGCAGCCAGGCCGGAGACGGCTACGAGCAGTACTTC
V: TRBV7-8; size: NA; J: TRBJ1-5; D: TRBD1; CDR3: CASSSLPGTGVQPQHF; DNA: TGTGCCAGCAGCTCGCTTCCCGGGACAGGGGTTCAGCCCCAGCATTTT
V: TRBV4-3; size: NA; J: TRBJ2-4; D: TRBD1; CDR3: CASSHETGNIQYF; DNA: TGCGCCAGCAGCCACGAGACAGGGAACATTCAGTACTTC
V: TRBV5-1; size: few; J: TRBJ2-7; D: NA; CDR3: CASSQDSPIEQYF; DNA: TGCGCCAGCAGCCAGGACAGTCCTATCGAGCAGTACTTC
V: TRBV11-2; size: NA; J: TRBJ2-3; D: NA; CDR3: CASTLGRGTTDTQYF; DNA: TGTGCCAGCACCCTAGGGCGGGGAACCACAGATACGCAGTATTTT
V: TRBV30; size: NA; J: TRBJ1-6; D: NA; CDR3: CARPRGGSYNSPLHF; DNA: TGTGCCCGTCCTCGGGGAGGCTCCTATAATTCACCCCTCCACTTT
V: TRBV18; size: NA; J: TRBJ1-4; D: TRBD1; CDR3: CASSPQGAGEKLFF; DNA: TGTGCCAGCTCACCACAGGGGGCCGGTGAAAAACTGTTTTTT
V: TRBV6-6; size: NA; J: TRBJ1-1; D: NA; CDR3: CASSYARSGTEAFF; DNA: TGTGCCAGCAGTTACGCCAGGTCGGGAACTGAAGCTTTCTTT
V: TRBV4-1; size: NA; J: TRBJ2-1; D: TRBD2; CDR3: CASSHGTRTSEQFF; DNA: TGCGCCAGCAGCCACGGGACTAGGACGAGTGAGCAGTTCTTC
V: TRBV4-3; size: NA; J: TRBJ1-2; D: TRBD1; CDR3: CASSQGTGGGYTF; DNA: TGCGCCAGCAGCCAAGGGACAGGGGGTGGCTACACCTTC
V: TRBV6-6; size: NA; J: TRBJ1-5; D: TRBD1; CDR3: CASSPGQGAFNQPQHF; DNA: TGTGCCAGCAGCCCCGGACAGGGGGCTTTTAATCAGCCCCAGCATTTT
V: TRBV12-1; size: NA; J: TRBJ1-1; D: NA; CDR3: CASSFYSGGTEAFF; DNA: TGTGCCAGCAGCTTTTATTCGGGGGGGACTGAAGCTTTCTTT
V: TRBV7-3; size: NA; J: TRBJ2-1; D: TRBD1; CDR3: CASSFRGQGVGEQFF; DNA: TGTGCCAGCAGCTTCCGGGGACAGGGGGTTGGTGAGCAGTTCTTC